These T cell receptor beta chains were read from a single sample in a study of T cells after posttransplantation cyclophosphamide. Only in-frame clones appear in the TCRdb table, and some are missing; sequencing was by immunoSEQ multiplex PCR. Of some 20,000 clones listed, approximately 74% are singletons. Sequencing was performed on PBMCs, taken after an allogeneic stem cell transplant with post-transplant cyclophosphamide. The receptors stem from a male patient between 25 and 39 years old who received an allogeneic stem cell transplant from a related donor, was CMV-positive, and had acute GVHD only. Some T cells may have come from the graft donor. The CDR3 runs from the conserved cysteine through the conserved F or W. D genes are given only for firm matches. Size tells how often a clone was seen (once, few, many) or the class of an expanded clone, and some rows leave it out.

j_gene,v_gene,abundance,d_gene,CDR3nt,CDR3aa
TRBJ1-3,TRBV19,.,.,TGTGCCAGTAGAAACGGCGGGGGCTCTGGAAACACCATATATTTT,CASRNGGGSGNTIYF
TRBJ2-3,TRBV28,.,TRBD2,TGTGCCAGCAGTTCCGCTAGCGGGGGGGGGAGCACAGATACGCAGTATTTT,CASSSASGGGSTDTQYF
TRBJ1-2,TRBV29-1,.,.,TGCAGCGTTGAGAAGGGGCAGTTCGGCGGCTACACCTTC,CSVEKGQFGGYTF
TRBJ2-2,TRBV27,few,TRBD1,TGTGCCAGCAGTTACAGGGGGCAGTACACCGGGGAGCTGTTTTTT,CASSYRGQYTGELFF
TRBJ1-2,TRBV11-2,.,TRBD1,TGTGCCAGCAGCCCGAGTACGACAGGGGGCTATGGCTACACCTTC,CASSPSTTGGYGYTF
TRBJ2-7,TRBV5-1,.,TRBD1,TGCGCCAGCAGCTGGGGACAGGGGGCCAACGAGCAGTACTTC,CASSWGQGANEQYF
TRBJ1-4,TRBV29-1,.,.,TGCAGCGCGTCAGGTCAGGGGCCTGAAAAACTGTTTTTT,CSASGQGPEKLFF
TRBJ2-7,TRBV7-2,.,TRBD2,TGTGCCAGCAGCCAAGGGACTAGCGGGGTCTGGCAGTACTTC,CASSQGTSGVWQYF
TRBJ1-1,TRBV7-9,few,.,TGTGCCAGCAGCCAACTAACGCACGGCAGGGGGAACACTGAAGCTTTCTTT,CASSQLTHGRGNTEAFF
TRBJ2-1,TRBV7-2,.,TRBD1,TGTGCCAGCAGCTTAGGACAGGGTGGCTACAATGAGCAGTTCTTC,CASSLGQGGYNEQFF
TRBJ1-2,TRBV29-1,.,.,TGCAGCACCCGGACAGATTCCCATGGCTACACCTTC,CSTRTDSHGYTF
TRBJ1-1,TRBV9,.,.,TGTGCCAGCAGCGTACTCAGGGACACTGAAGCTTTCTTT,CASSVLRDTEAFF
TRBJ1-1,TRBV9,.,TRBD1,TGTGCCAGCAGCGCGGGGACAGGGACTGAAGCTTTCTTT,CASSAGTGTEAFF
TRBJ1-4,TRBV7-7,few,TRBD1,TGTGCCAGCAGCTTAGGAGGACAGGCTAATGAAAAACTGTTTTTT,CASSLGGQANEKLFF
TRBJ2-7,TRBV19,.,TRBD1,TGTGCCAGTAGAAGCACAGGGGCACGACTAACCGAGCAGTACTTC,CASRSTGARLTEQYF
TRBJ2-6,TRBV5-5,.,.,TGTGCCAGCAGCGAACGACCGGGGGGCCCCCTTGGCCTGACTTTC,CASSERPGGPLGLTF
TRBJ1-2,TRBV30,.,.,TGTGCCTGGAGTCGGGGAAAGGTCTATGGCTACACCTTC,CAWSRGKVYGYTF
TRBJ2-7,TRBV6-1,few,.,TGTGCCAGCAGTGAACGACAGGGGGTACTTAGCGGGGGTTTCTACGAGCAGTACTTC,CASSERQGVLSGGFYEQYF
TRBJ2-3,TRBV5-1,.,.,TGCGCCAGCAGCTCGCCCCAGGGTGGAGATACGCAGTATTTT,CASSSPQGGDTQYF
TRBJ1-1,TRBV5-1,.,.,TGCGCCAGCAGCTTGGCCGTCGGGGGGGCCAAGAACACTGAAGCTTTCTTT,CASSLAVGGAKNTEAFF
TRBJ1-2,TRBV30,.,.,TGTGCCTGGAGTACCACGGGGGGTCCTTATGGCTACACCTTC,CAWSTTGGPYGYTF
TRBJ2-2,TRBV7-2,.,TRBD2,TGTGCCAGCAGCTCTAGCGGGGGGGGGAACACCGGGGAGCTGTTTTTT,CASSSSGGGNTGELFF
TRBJ2-3,TRBV28,few,TRBD2,TGTGCCAGCAGTTCCCCGACTAGCGGGGGGCTGGAAGATACGCAGTATTTT,CASSSPTSGGLEDTQYF
TRBJ1-5,TRBV7-2,.,TRBD1,TGTGCCAGCAGCCTGACAGGGGGCGCGGGCAATCAGCCCCAGCATTTT,CASSLTGGAGNQPQHF
TRBJ1-1,TRBV29-1,.,TRBD1,TGCAGCGTTGGGACAGGGAACACTGAAGCTTTCTTT,CSVGTGNTEAFF
TRBJ2-5,TRBV6-1,.,TRBD1,TGTGCCAGCAGAGCGGACAGGAAAGAGACCCAGTACTTC,CASRADRKETQYF
TRBJ1-4,TRBV7-9,.,.,TGTGCCAGCAGCTTAGGTCAGGGCGAAGAAAAACTGTTTTTT,CASSLGQGEEKLFF
TRBJ2-7,TRBV15,.,TRBD2,TGTGCCACCAGCAGAGGACCGGGACTAGCTAACGAGCAGTACTTC,CATSRGPGLANEQYF
TRBJ2-5,TRBV4-3,.,.,TGCGCCAGCAGCCAAGAGGGCCAACCGATGCGAGAGACCCAGTACTTC,CASSQEGQPMRETQYF
TRBJ1-6,TRBV19,.,TRBD1,TGTGCCAGTAGTACCAGCAACAGGGGGTGGAATTCACCCCTCCACTTT,CASSTSNRGWNSPLHF
TRBJ2-7,TRBV30,.,TRBD1,TGTGCCTGGAGAACCCGGACAGGGAATGGGTACGAGCAGTACTTC,CAWRTRTGNGYEQYF
TRBJ1-1,TRBV6-5,.,.,TGTGCCAGCACAGGCTTTGAAGCTTTCTTT,CASTGFEAFF
TRBJ1-5,TRBV11-2,few,.,TGTGCCAGCAGCTTAGGCCGGGATCAGCCCCAGCATTTT,CASSLGRDQPQHF
TRBJ2-4,TRBV4-3,.,TRBD1,TGCGCCAGCAGCCAAGATTCGCAGGGGGTCGGCAAAAACATTCAGTACTTC,CASSQDSQGVGKNIQYF
TRBJ2-2,TRBV19,.,.,TGTGCCAGTAGTCCCCGGGGGACTCCCTACACCGGGGAGCTGTTTTTT,CASSPRGTPYTGELFF
TRBJ2-7,TRBV7-3,.,TRBD2,TGTGCCAGCAGCTCAGGGACTAGCGGAGGAGAGCAGTACTTC,CASSSGTSGGEQYF
TRBJ2-1,TRBV14,.,.,TGTTCCAGCAGCCAAGATTGGGAGCGCTTAGGGCAGCAGTTCTTC,CSSSQDWERLGQQFF
TRBJ1-6,TRBV5-6,.,TRBD1,TGTGCCAGCAGCTCAGGGGACAGCTTCTCACCCCTCCACTTT,CASSSGDSFSPLHF
TRBJ2-4,TRBV4-1,.,.,TGCGCCAGCAGCCAAGAGTGGAGCCAGGGGATAGCCAAAAACATTCAGTACTTC,CASSQEWSQGIAKNIQYF
TRBJ1-1,TRBV5-1,.,.,TGCGCCAGCAGCGCAGTTTTTTCGAACACTGAAGCTTTCTTT,CASSAVFSNTEAFF
TRBJ2-1,TRBV27,many,TRBD1,TGTGCCAGCAGCCCTCGACAGGGGGCTGGCAATGAGCAGTTCTTC,CASSPRQGAGNEQFF
TRBJ2-5,TRBV13,.,TRBD1,TGTGCCAGCAGTACGAGACAGGGGGGCCTCGAGACCCAGTACTTC,CASSTRQGGLETQYF
TRBJ2-7,TRBV19,.,TRBD1,TGTGCCAGTAGGCTCCAGGGACAGGGGTTCTACGAGCAGTACTTC,CASRLQGQGFYEQYF
TRBJ1-1,TRBV4-1,.,TRBD1,TGCGCCAGCAGCCCCCGACAGGGCCCCGTCGTAGGAAACACTGAAGCTTTCTTT,CASSPRQGPVVGNTEAFF
TRBJ1-4,TRBV28,once,TRBD1,TGTGCCAGCAGCCTGGGACAGGGTGGCGAAAAACTGTTTTTT,CASSLGQGGEKLFF
TRBJ1-5,TRBV9,.,.,TGTGCCAGCAGTGGGGGGGTTAGCTCTCAGCCCCAGCATTTT,CASSGGVSSQPQHF
TRBJ1-2,TRBV29-1,.,.,TGCAGCGTTGAGAGGCACCAAGCTAACTATGGCTACACCTTC,CSVERHQANYGYTF
TRBJ2-1,TRBV4-2,.,TRBD2,TGTGCCAGCAGCTTAGCGGGGGGCTCCTACAATGAGCAGTTCTTC,CASSLAGGSYNEQFF
TRBJ1-1,TRBV5-4,.,TRBD1,TGTGCCAGCAGCTCACAGGGGGCAGCTGAAGCTTTCTTT,CASSSQGAAEAFF
TRBJ1-6,TRBV27,few,.,TGTGCCAGCAGTTTAGTACACGAAAATTCACCCCTCCACTTT,CASSLVHENSPLHF
TRBJ1-1,TRBV5-1,once,.,TGCGCCAGCAGCGTGGACACCCTGAACACTGAAGCTTTCTTT,CASSVDTLNTEAFF
TRBJ1-2,TRBV5-5,.,TRBD1,TGTGCCAGCAGCCTAGCACCGACAGGGGGTTATGGCTACACCTTC,CASSLAPTGGYGYTF
TRBJ1-4,TRBV19,.,.,TGTGCCAGTAGTATTCGTCGACAGAGGACCGAAAAACTGTTTTTT,CASSIRRQRTEKLFF
TRBJ2-1,TRBV4-3,.,.,TGCGCCAGCAGCCAAGATCTCAGGAATGAGCAGTTCTTC,CASSQDLRNEQFF
TRBJ1-2,TRBV5-5,.,.,TGTGCCAGCAGCTTGGGACAGTCCCTTTATGGCTACACCTTC,CASSLGQSLYGYTF
TRBJ1-2,TRBV7-9,.,.,TGTGCCAGCAGTACGCGGGACTCCGGCTCCAACTATGGCTACACCTTC,CASSTRDSGSNYGYTF
TRBJ2-4,TRBV5-1,.,TRBD1,TGCGCCAGCAGCTTGGGAACAGGGGGAGCCAAAAACATTCAGTACTTC,CASSLGTGGAKNIQYF